These 30 T cell receptor beta chains were all obtained from the same sample, sequenced in a study. One entry per CDR3 protein, called by TCRdb with MiXCR from the RT-PCR reads. Of about 700,000 distinct CDR3 sequences in the sample, approximately 15% were seen once. Material: memory CD4+ T cells from blood. All receptors come from a female donor in good health, serving as a healthy control.

This clonotype was picked up a small number of times. J is TRBJ2-1 and V is TRBV12-3 or TRBV12-4; 9 nucleotides match TRBD1. With V trimmed by 4 bases and J by 5 bases, 3 bases remained unmatched. This CDR3 has 14 amino acids. This CDR3 reads CASSWTGEHNEQFF. CDR3 nucleotide sequence: TGTGCCAGCAGTTGGACAGGGGAACACAATGAGCAGTTCTTC.

This clonotype was seen a handful of times. The V gene is TRBV11-1, the J gene TRBJ1-6; maybe TRBD1 (6 bases). In germline, CDR1 is SGHAT, CDR2 FQDESV (reference sequence). The CDR3 spans 17 residues. V gave up 3 bases and J gave up 10 bases, with 22 bases separating them. The CDR3 DNA sequence: TGTGCCAGCAGCTTCGGGGCAGACGGGGGCAGCAGGTCACCCCTCCACTTT. As protein: CASSFGADGGSRSPLHF.

The chain joins TRBV18 to TRBJ1-2; the D is unclear. The CDR3 is 13 amino acids. Trimming left V 3 bases short and J 6 bases short, with 11 bases between. Germline V CDR1 and CDR2: KGHSH, LQKENI. CDR3 sequence reads: CASSPAVRDGYTF. The CDR3 bases are TGTGCCAGCTCACCCGCGGTAAGGGATGGCTACACCTTC.

In this sample, this clonotype turned up a few times. CDR3 nucleotides: TGTGCCAGCTCACCCTCGGTAGCGGGGAGCACAGATACGCAGTATTTT. Translated, it gives CASSPSVAGSTDTQYF. V and J are TRBV18 and TRBJ2-3, with 8 positions matching TRBD2. Per germline, CDR1 KGHSH and CDR2 LQKENI. CDR3 length: 16 amino acids. With V trimmed by 3 bases and J by 0 bases, 5 bases remained unmatched.

This sequence joins TRBV7-6 and TRBJ1-2, with 7 bases lining up with TRBD1. CDR1 is SGHVS, CDR2 FNYEAQ, per germline. The CDR3 runs 13 residues. J was trimmed by 6 bases and V by 6 bases; bases with no gene match: 7. The CDR3 DNA follows: TGTGCCAGCAGGAGGGGACAGACGGATGGCTACACCTTC. Translated: CASRRGQTDGYTF.

The V gene is TRBV3-1, the J gene TRBJ1-1; no definite D call. The germline CDR1 and CDR2 sequences are LGHDT and YNNKEL (reference sequence). The germline V and J ends were trimmed by 2 bases and 0 bases, with 4 bases remaining between them. The CDR3 sequence is 13 residues long. CDR3 in amino acids: CASSQIVNTEAFF. CDR3 coding DNA: TGTGCCAGCAGCCAAATTGTGAACACTGAAGCTTTCTTT. Together with reference TRBV3-1 and TRBJ1-1, the CDR3 gives the full variable domain: DTAVSQTPKYLVTQMGNDKSIKCEQNLGHDTMYWYKQDSKKFLKIMFSYNNKELIINETVPNRFSPKSPDKAHLNLHINSLELGDSAVYFCASSQIVNTEAFFGQGTRLTVV.

V and J are TRBV24-1 and TRBJ2-1, with TRBD2 as a possible D gene (7 bases). The germline V gene has CDR1 KGHDR and CDR2 SFDVKD. The CDR3 is 15 amino acids. With 5 bases removed from V and 5 bases from J, the gap between germline ends came to 15 bases. CDR3 in amino acids: CATSAVGGANNEQFF. The CDR3 nucleotides read TGTGCCACCAGTGCCGTAGGGGGGGCAAACAATGAGCAGTTCTTC.

This clonotype was recorded many times. The V call is TRBV29-1, the J call TRBJ2-3; 13 positions match TRBD2. Germline lookup yields CDR1 SQVTM and CDR2 ANQGSEA. J was trimmed by 6 bases and V by 5 bases; bases with no gene match: 8. CDR3 size: 15 residues. The CDR3 DNA reads TGCAGCGTTAGGACTAGCGGGAGCGTCGGCGATACGCAGTATTTT. Its protein is CSVRTSGSVGDTQYF.

There are a few counts of this clonotype. CDR3 region: CAWIGGGYEQYF. In nucleotides, the CDR3 is TGTGCCTGGATCGGCGGGGGCTACGAGCAGTACTTC. This chain connects TRBV30 to TRBJ2-7; TRBD2 agrees at 7 bases. Germline V gene data show CDR1 as GTSNPN and CDR2 as SVGIG (reference sequence). With 4 bases clipped from V and 3 bases from J, the junction kept 3 bases outside the gene matches. This CDR3 spans 12 amino acids. The entire variable domain, with the rest obtained from reference TRBV30 and TRBJ2-7, is as follows: SQTIHQWPATLVQPVGSPLSLECTVEGTSNPNLYWYRQAAGRGLQLLFYSVGIGQISSEVPQNLSASRPQDRQFILSSKKLLLSDSGFYLCAWIGGGYEQYFGPGTRLTVT.

This clonotype was counted a few times. The rearrangement joins TRBV7-8 to TRBJ1-1; possible D gene TRBD1, 6 bases. Germline CDR1 and CDR2: SGHVS and FQNEAQ. The CDR3 is 14 amino acids. V dropped 4 bases and J dropped 1 base, with 10 bases sitting between them. The DNA for the CDR3 is TGTGCCAGCAGCTGGCAGACAGGGAACACTGAAGCTTTCTTT. Translation gives CASSWQTGNTEAFF.

This clonotype occurred a few times. J is TRBJ1-2 and V is TRBV5-6; D is unresolved. CDR3 length: 12 amino acids. V lost 4 bases to trimming and J lost 8 bases, with 12 bases between them. CDR1 and CDR2 (germline): SGHDT, YYEEEE. CDR3 region: CASSPTVGGYTF. CDR3 bases: TGTGCCAGCAGCCCCACGGTGGGGGGCTACACCTTC.

This clonotype came up many times. The gene calls are TRBV10-2 and TRBJ2-2; TRBD1 matches 7 bases. Trimming cost V 6 bases and J 3 bases; bases outside gene matches: 7. This CDR3 is 15 amino acids long. Germline V lookup: CDR1 WSHSY, CDR2 SAAADI. The CDR3 here is CASSPGTDYTGELFF. CDR3 DNA: TGCGCCAGCAGCCCGGGGACAGATTACACCGGGGAGCTGTTTTTT.

This clonotype was detected a few times. This sequence joins TRBV20-1 and TRBJ1-2, with TRBD1 as a possible D gene (5 bases). This CDR3 is built from 14 residues. The germline CDR1 and CDR2 sequences are DFQATT and SNEGSKA (reference sequence). The V gene lost 4 bases and the J gene lost 8 bases, with 20 bases spanning the gap. CDR3 in DNA: TGCAGTGCTACCGGCGGGGCACCAGGAAAAGGCTACACCTTC. Translating it yields CSATGGAPGKGYTF.

Ten or more counts support this clonotype. The chain employs TRBV12-3 or TRBV12-4 and TRBJ1-1, with D perhaps TRBD1 (5 bases). CDR3 length: 13 residues. The V end lost 8 bases, the J end lost 5 bases, and 15 bases lay between the germline ends. For the CDR3, the DNA is TGTGCCAGCCGCCAGGGAGGTAGGACTGAAGCTTTCTTT. Protein product: CASRQGGRTEAFF.

This clonotype was found many times. The CDR3 DNA follows: TGTGCCAGCAGTAGACAGGATTCAGGAAACACCATATATTTT. This encodes CASSRQDSGNTIYF. The chain recombines TRBV6-5 with TRBJ1-3; D is perhaps TRBD1 (6 bases). CDR1 and CDR2 from the germline V gene are MNHEY and SVGAGI. Trimming cost V 5 bases and J 4 bases, with 12 bases left between them. The CDR3 runs to 14 residues.

This clonotype was observed a handful of times. This rearrangement joins TRBV18 to TRBJ2-5; the D gene is possibly TRBD1 (6 bases). CDR3 length equals 15 residues. Trimming took off 3 bases at V and 4 bases at J, with 15 bases between the two ends. CDR1 KGHSH and CDR2 LQKENI come from the germline V gene. CDR3 protein: CASSPAAGAGETQYF. The DNA for the CDR3 is TGTGCCAGCTCACCTGCCGCAGGGGCGGGAGAGACCCAGTACTTC.

This clonotype was counted between two and nine times. The chain is built from TRBV20-1 and TRBJ2-5; 8 bases fit TRBD2. The germline gives CDR1 DFQATT, CDR2 SNEGSKA (reference sequence). The trim removed 6 bases at V and 4 bases at J, leaving 13 bases unmatched. The CDR3 runs to 15 residues. The CDR3, as DNA: TGCAGTGCCCTCCCAGGACTAGCCCTTGGAGAGACCCAGTACTTC. Its protein is CSALPGLALGETQYF.

This clonotype was seen many times. The chain joins TRBV6-5 to TRBJ2-7; D gene unclear. The germline V and J ends were trimmed by 3 bases and 3 bases, with 18 bases remaining between them. The CDR3 has 16 residues. Germline V lookup: CDR1 MNHEY, CDR2 SVGAGI. This CDR3 reads CASSYTRPGGGYEQYF. Here the CDR3 DNA reads TGTGCCAGCAGTTATACCCGGCCCGGCGGCGGCTACGAGCAGTACTTC.

This clonotype was counted between two and nine times. The chain joins TRBV5-1 to TRBJ2-2; D is perhaps TRBD2 (5 bases). This CDR3 is built from 14 residues. V was trimmed by 5 bases and J by 5 bases, leaving 13 bases between them. Looked up from germline, CDR1 is SGHRS and CDR2 is YFSETQ. CDR3 amino acids: CASREEPITGELFF. For the CDR3, the DNA is TGCGCCAGCAGGGAGGAGCCAATTACCGGGGAGCTGTTTTTT.

This rearrangement joins TRBV18 to TRBJ2-1; 7 nucleotides align to TRBD1. Germline CDR1 and CDR2: KGHSH and LQKENI. This CDR3 has 13 residues. V was pared by 4 bases and J by 10 bases, with 7 bases of the junction left unmatched. CDR3 nucleotides: TGTGCCAGCTCACAACTAACAGGGGTCGAGCAGTTCTTC. Protein sequence: CASSQLTGVEQFF.

This clonotype appeared a few times. This sequence joins TRBV28 and TRBJ1-1; D unclear. This CDR3 contains 11 residues. Germline V gene sequence: CDR1 MDHEN, CDR2 SYDVKM. Trimming removed 7 bases at V and 4 bases at J, with 7 bases between. In DNA form, the CDR3 reads TGTGCCAGCAATCAAGGCACTGAAGCTTTCTTT. It translates to CASNQGTEAFF.

The rearrangement joins TRBV29-1 to TRBJ1-1, with 7 bases matching TRBD1. Per the germline V gene, CDR1 is SQVTM and CDR2 is ANQGSEA. The V segment lost 6 bases and the J segment 5 bases; nucleotides outside the gene matches: 6. The CDR3 covers 12 residues. CDR3 DNA: TGCAGCGTGTGGTCAGGGGGGACTGAAGCTTTCTTT. This sequence encodes CSVWSGGTEAFF.

This clonotype appeared many times. This rearrangement joins TRBV25-1 to TRBJ2-5, with 8 positions matching TRBD2. The CDR3 extends over 14 amino acids. V was pared by 4 bases and J by 5 bases, with 6 bases of the junction left unmatched. CDR1 is MGHDK and CDR2 is SYGVNS in the germline V gene. The CDR3 reads CASSGKRELETQYF. For the CDR3, the DNA is TGTGCCAGCAGTGGAAAGCGGGAGCTGGAGACCCAGTACTTC. The full variable domain, with the rest looked up from reference TRBV25-1 and TRBJ2-5, is EADIYQTPRYLVIGTGKKITLECSQTMGHDKMYWYQQDPGMELHLIHYSYGVNSTEKGDLSSESTVSRIRTEHFPLTLESARPSHTSQYLCASSGKRELETQYFGPGTRLLVL.

This clonotype was seen more than once but under ten times. The genes are TRBV5-1 and TRBJ2-4; D is possibly TRBD2 (6 bases). The CDR3 covers 19 residues. Trimming shortened V by 0 bases and J by 0 bases, and 19 bases separated the two germline ends. Germline loops: CDR1 SGHRS, CDR2 YFSETQ. The CDR3 protein is CASSLEGARGGLAKNIQYF. CDR3 in DNA: TGCGCCAGCAGCTTGGAAGGGGCGCGGGGCGGTTTAGCCAAAAACATTCAGTACTTC.

The chain carries TRBV30 and TRBJ2-1; 7 bases are a match to TRBD2. Looked up from germline, CDR1 is GTSNPN and CDR2 is SVGIG (reference sequence). The CDR3 spans 17 residues. V shed 1 base and J 4 bases; nucleotides not matched to a gene: 13. CDR3 amino acids: CAWSAQKNSGYYNEQFF. CDR3 nucleotide sequence: TGTGCCTGGAGTGCCCAAAAGAATAGCGGGTATTACAATGAGCAGTTCTTC.

This rearrangement joins TRBV28 to TRBJ2-5; TRBD2 agrees at 12 bases. The CDR3 runs to 16 residues. V lost 3 bases and J lost 4; bases outside the gene matches: 6. Germline CDR1 MDHEN, CDR2 SYDVKM. The CDR3 region has the DNA TGTGCCAGCAGTTTCGAACCGGGACTAGCGGGAGAGACCCAGTACTTC. It yields the protein CASSFEPGLAGETQYF.

This clonotype appeared many times. The V gene is TRBV4-3, the J gene TRBJ2-5; TRBD2 aligns across 7 bases. V shed 3 bases and J 5 bases; nucleotides not matched to a gene: 6. The germline V gene has CDR1 LGHNA and CDR2 YSLEER. The CDR3 is made up of 14 amino acids. This CDR3 reads CASSQGAGRETQYF. CDR3 in DNA: TGCGCCAGCAGCCAGGGAGCGGGACGGGAGACCCAGTACTTC.

This clonotype has at least ten counts. The genes are TRBV20-1 and TRBJ2-7; no clear D gene. Trimming removed 7 bases from V and 0 bases from J, with 13 bases in between. The CDR3 extends over 13 amino acids. Germline CDR1 DFQATT, CDR2 SNEGSKA (reference sequence). The CDR3 is CSVPEHVSYEQYF. The DNA of the CDR3 is TGCAGTGTCCCGGAACACGTCTCCTACGAGCAGTACTTC.

The genes are TRBV2 and TRBJ1-2; tentative D call: TRBD1 (5 bases). Trimming shortened V by 7 bases and J by 4 bases, and 16 bases separated the two germline ends. Per the germline V gene, CDR1 is SNHLY and CDR2 is FYNNEI. The CDR3 has 14 amino acids. Here the CDR3 reads CASILRVSGYGYTF. The CDR3 nucleotides are TGTGCCAGCATTCTCAGGGTCTCGGGCTATGGCTACACCTTC.

The chain recombines TRBV7-9 with TRBJ2-1; 16 positions match TRBD2. CDR3 length: 18 residues. CDR1 is SEHNR and CDR2 is FQNEAQ in the germline V gene (reference sequence). V was clipped by 4 bases and J by 4 bases; unmatched bases: 7. CDR3 in DNA: TGTGCCAGCAGCTGGTTACCGGGACTAGCGGGAGGGTACAATGAGCAGTTCTTC. Amino acids: CASSWLPGLAGGYNEQFF.